This TCR beta chain came from a study of early T cells in non-severe SARS-CoV-2 infection (TCRdb year 2021). For the study in its entirety: Because TCR sequencing relied on bulk RNA taken from unsorted whole blood, pairing of alpha and beta chains was not possible. Study-level results and caveats: VDJdb matching was skewed toward anti-spike CD8 responses, so virus-specific expansions were likely underestimated and private and CD4 specificities were missed.

Set within a cohort of healthcare workers in London, UK, this nested case-control study involved weekly PCR testing of nasopharyngeal swabs along with blood sampling. Healthcare workers were recruited during the week of the UK lockdown, between 23 and 31 March 2020, and followed weekly for up to 16 weeks. This clonotype showed up many times. Its antigen specificity is not known. Base-call qualities are not available, and no considerably larger clone is one nucleotide away. Library preparation was by 5' RACE. The run used a NextSeq 500. The TCR library protocol attached unique molecular identifiers to individual cDNA molecules to correct for sequencing error and PCR bias. Both TCR alpha and beta chains were sequenced, and tight co-correlation was observed between alpha and beta sequence abundances in each sample. Under the source paper's analysis protocol: Decombinator V4 was used to annotate TCR sequences for V gene, J gene and CDR3. TCRs were defined as expanded if a significant change between any two time points was detected under a Poisson model with p below 0.0001. TCR abundances were normalised to the total number of TCRs sequenced per sample and expressed as counts per million. VDJdb, accessed 1 November 2021, was searched for CMV, EBV and SARS-CoV-2 annotated TCRs, excluding TCRs annotated for multiple antigens. TCRdb reprocessing: public reads trimmed at Q25 with fastp, clones called with MiXCR, in-frame beta chains kept. All rows with the same CDR3 protein become a single entry with the most common DNA and genes. V and J calls and clone size were set by TCRdb, not the authors. Across this sample there are about 47,000 distinct CDR3 sequences, with 9.4% seen only once. The top ten constitute around 5.3% of the sample.

This receptor was obtained from an adult who was a healthcare worker with PCR-confirmed SARS-CoV-2 infection or an uninfected control (not recorded which). Sequencing was performed on whole blood, taken at baseline.

CDR3 sequence: CASTPHGGYEQYF. The DNA sequence is as follows: TGTGCCAGCACCCCTCACGGGGGTTACGAGCAGTACTTC. Recombination connected TRBV25-1 to TRBJ2-7; TRBD2 could be the D gene, as 6 bases match. Deletion took 7 bases off V and 4 bases off J, with a span of 14 bases between the germline ends. CDR1 and CDR2, looked up from the germline V gene, are MGHDK and SYGVNS. From the cysteine up to the phenylalanine, the CDR3 has a length of 13 residues. The DNA shown is the 39-base CDR3, in frame from base 1.